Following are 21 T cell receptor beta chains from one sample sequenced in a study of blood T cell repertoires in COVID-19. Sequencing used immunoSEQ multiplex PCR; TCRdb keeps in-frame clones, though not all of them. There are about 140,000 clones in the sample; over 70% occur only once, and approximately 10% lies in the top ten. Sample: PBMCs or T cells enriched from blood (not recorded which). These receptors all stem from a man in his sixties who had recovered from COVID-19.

The CDR3 DNA sequence: TGTGCCAGCAGCCGCGGGAGTTTGTACGAGCAGTACTTC. Protein sequence: CASSRGSLYEQYF. The genes are TRBV6-5 and TRBJ2-7, with 7 bases identical to TRBD2. The CDR3 length is 13 residues. Germline V CDR1 and CDR2: MNHEY, SVGAGI. The V and J ends lost 6 bases and 4 bases, in that order; junction bases with no gene match: 6.

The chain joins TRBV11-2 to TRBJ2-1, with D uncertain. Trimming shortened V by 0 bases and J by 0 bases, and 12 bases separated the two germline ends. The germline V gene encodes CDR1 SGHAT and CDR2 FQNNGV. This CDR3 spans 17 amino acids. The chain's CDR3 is CASSLDRFGFSYNEQFF. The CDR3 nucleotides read TGTGCCAGCAGCTTAGATCGTTTCGGGTTCTCCTACAATGAGCAGTTCTTC.

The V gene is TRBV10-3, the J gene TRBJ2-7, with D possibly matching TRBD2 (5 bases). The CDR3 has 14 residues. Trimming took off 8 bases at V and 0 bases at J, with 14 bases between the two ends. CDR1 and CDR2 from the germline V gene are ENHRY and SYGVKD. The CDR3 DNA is TGTGCCATCGGGAGACATGATTCCTCCTACGAGCAGTACTTC. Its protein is CAIGRHDSSYEQYF.

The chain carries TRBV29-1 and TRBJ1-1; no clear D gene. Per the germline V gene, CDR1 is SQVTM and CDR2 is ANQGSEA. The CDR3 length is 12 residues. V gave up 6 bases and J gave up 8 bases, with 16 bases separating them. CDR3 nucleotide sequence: TGCAGCGTCAGCGACGGAGGGTCCGAAGCTTTCTTT. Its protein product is CSVSDGGSEAFF.

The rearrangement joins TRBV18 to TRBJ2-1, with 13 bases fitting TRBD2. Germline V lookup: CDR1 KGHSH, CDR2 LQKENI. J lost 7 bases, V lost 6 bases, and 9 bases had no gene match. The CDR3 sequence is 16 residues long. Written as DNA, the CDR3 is TGTGCCAGCTCCCGAGGGACTAGCGGGGCCGTGAATGAGCAGTTCTTC. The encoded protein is CASSRGTSGAVNEQFF.

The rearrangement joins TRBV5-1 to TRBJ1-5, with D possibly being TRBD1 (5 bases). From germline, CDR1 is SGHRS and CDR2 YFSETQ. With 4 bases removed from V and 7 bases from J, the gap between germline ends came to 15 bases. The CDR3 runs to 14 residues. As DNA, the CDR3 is TGCGCCAGCAGCCCAGACGGGGGTGAACAGCCCCAGCATTTT. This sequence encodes CASSPDGGEQPQHF.

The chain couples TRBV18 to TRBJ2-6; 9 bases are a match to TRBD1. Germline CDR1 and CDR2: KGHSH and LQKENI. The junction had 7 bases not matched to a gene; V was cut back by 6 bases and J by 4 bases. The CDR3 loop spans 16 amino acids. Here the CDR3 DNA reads TGTGCCAGCTCGCCGGACAGGGGATCGGGGGCCAACGTCCTGACTTTC. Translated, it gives CASSPDRGSGANVLTF.

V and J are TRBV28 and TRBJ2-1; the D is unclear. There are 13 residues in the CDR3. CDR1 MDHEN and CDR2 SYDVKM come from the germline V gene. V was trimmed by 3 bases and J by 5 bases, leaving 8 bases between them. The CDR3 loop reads CASSFPRHNEQFF. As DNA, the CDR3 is TGTGCCAGCAGTTTTCCCAGGCACAATGAGCAGTTCTTC.

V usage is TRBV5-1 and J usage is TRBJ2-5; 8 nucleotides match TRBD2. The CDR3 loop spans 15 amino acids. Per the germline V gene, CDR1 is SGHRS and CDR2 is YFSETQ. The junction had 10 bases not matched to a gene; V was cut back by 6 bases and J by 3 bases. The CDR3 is CASTLTGTREETQYF. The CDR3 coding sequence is TGCGCCAGCACACTTACGGGGACTAGAGAAGAGACCCAGTACTTC.

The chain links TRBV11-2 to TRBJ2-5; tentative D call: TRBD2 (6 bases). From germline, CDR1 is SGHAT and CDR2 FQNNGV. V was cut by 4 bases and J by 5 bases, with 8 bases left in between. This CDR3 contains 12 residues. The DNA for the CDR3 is TGTGCCAGCAGCTCCGCGGGGGAGACCCAGTACTTC. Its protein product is CASSSAGETQYF.

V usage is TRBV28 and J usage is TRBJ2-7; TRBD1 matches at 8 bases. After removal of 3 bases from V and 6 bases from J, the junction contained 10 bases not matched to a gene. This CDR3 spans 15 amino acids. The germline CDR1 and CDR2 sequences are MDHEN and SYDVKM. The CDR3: CASSFPGTGVVEQYF. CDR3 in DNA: TGTGCCAGCAGTTTCCCAGGGACAGGCGTCGTCGAGCAGTACTTC.

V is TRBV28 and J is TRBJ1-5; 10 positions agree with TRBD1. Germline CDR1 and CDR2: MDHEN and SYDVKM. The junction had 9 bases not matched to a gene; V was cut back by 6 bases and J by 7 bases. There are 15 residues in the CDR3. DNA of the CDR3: TGTGCCAGCAGGAAGACCGGGACAGGGGAACAGCCCCAGCATTTT. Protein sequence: CASRKTGTGEQPQHF. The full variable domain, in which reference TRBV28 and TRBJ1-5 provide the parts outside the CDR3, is DVKVTQSSRYLVKRTGEKVFLECVQDMDHENMFWYRQDPGLGLRLIYFSYDVKMKEKGDIPEGYSVSREKKERFSLILESASTNQTSMYLCASRKTGTGEQPQHFGDGTRLSIL.

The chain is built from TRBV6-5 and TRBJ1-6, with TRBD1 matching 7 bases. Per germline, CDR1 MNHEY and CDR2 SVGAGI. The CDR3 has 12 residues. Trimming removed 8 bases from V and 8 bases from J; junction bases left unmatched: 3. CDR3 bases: TGTGCCAGCGTCACAGGGGATTCACCCCTCCACTTT. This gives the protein CASVTGDSPLHF.

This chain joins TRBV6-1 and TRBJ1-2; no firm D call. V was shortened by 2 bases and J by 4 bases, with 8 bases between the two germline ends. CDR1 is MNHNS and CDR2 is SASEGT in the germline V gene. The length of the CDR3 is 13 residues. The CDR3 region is CASSETRIYGYTF. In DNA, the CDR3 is TGTGCCAGCAGTGAAACCAGGATCTATGGCTACACCTTC.

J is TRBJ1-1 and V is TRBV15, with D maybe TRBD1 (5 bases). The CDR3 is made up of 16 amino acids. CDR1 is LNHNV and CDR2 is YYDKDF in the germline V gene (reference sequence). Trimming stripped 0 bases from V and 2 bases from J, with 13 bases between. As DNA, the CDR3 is TGTGCCACCAGCAGAGATATCCGGCAGGGCAACACTGAAGCTTTCTTT. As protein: CATSRDIRQGNTEAFF. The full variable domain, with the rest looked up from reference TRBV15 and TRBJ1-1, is DAMVIQNPRYQVTQFGKPVTLSCSQTLNHNVMYWYQQKSSQAPKLLFHYYDKDFNNEADTPDNFQSRRPNTSFCFLDIRSPGLGDTAMYLCATSRDIRQGNTEAFFGQGTRLTVV.

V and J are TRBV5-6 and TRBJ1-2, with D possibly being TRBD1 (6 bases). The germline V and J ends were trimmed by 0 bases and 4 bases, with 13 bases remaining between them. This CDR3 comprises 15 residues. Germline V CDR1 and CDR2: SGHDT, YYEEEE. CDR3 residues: CASSLGGRLIYGYTF. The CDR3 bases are TGTGCCAGCAGCTTGGGGGGGCGGCTGATCTATGGCTACACCTTC.

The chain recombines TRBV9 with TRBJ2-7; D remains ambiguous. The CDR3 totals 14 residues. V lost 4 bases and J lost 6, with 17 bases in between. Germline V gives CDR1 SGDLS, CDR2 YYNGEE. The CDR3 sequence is CASSPRLITGEQYF. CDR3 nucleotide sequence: TGTGCCAGCAGCCCCCGGTTGATAACGGGCGAGCAGTACTTC.

The CDR3 is CASSDLTGGASFGYTF. The CDR3 nucleotides are TGTGCCAGCAGCGACCTGACAGGGGGCGCGTCCTTTGGCTACACCTTC. This chain joins TRBV9 and TRBJ1-2; 10 nucleotides agree with TRBD1. CDR3 length equals 16 residues. The V and J ends lost 3 bases and 7 bases, in that order; junction bases with no gene match: 12. Germline-derived CDR1 and CDR2 are SGDLS and YYNGEE.

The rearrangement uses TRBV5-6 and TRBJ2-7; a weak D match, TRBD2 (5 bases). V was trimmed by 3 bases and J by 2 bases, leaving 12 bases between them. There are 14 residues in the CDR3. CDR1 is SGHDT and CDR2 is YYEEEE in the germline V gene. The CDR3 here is CASSSAEGPYEQYF. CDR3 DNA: TGTGCCAGCAGCTCTGCTGAGGGCCCCTACGAGCAGTACTTC.

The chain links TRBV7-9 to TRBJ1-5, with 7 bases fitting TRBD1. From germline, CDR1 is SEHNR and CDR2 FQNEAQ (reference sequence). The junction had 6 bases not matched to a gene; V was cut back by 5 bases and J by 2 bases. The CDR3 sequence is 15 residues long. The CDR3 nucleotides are TGTGCCAGCAGCGAAACAGGGGAAGGCAATCAGCCCCAGCATTTT. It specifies CASSETGEGNQPQHF.

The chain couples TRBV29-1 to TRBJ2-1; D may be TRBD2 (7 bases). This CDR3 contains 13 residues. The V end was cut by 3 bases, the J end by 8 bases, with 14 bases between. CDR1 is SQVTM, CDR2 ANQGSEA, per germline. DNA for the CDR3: TGCAGCGTTGATATTGGGGGGGGCGATGAGCAGTTCTTC. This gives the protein CSVDIGGGDEQFF.